What follows are 19 T cell receptor beta chains derived from one specimen sequenced in a study of chemoradiotherapy in HPV16-positive cancers. Assay used: immunoSEQ multiplex PCR; TCRdb lists only in-frame clones, some missing. The table has 11,000 to 15,000 clones, roughly 90% seen once. Sequencing was performed on blood, taken from a patient who underwent chemoradiotherapy. These receptors came from a human donor with HPV-associated anogenital cancer.

The chain employs TRBV5-1 and TRBJ1-1; D may be TRBD1 (5 bases). Germline V gene data show CDR1 as SGHRS and CDR2 as YFSETQ. Deletions cut 0 bases from V and 0 bases from J, with 21 bases between. CDR3 length: 19 amino acids. The CDR3: CASSLEFLGRGSMNTEAFF. CDR3 sequence (DNA): TGCGCCAGCAGCTTGGAGTTTTTGGGAAGGGGAAGTATGAACACTGAAGCTTTCTTT.

The CDR3 spells CASSFGTGPTYTDTQYF. The CDR3, as DNA: TGCGCCAGCAGCTTTGGGACGGGCCCGACCTACACAGATACGCAGTATTTT. The V gene is TRBV5-1, the J gene TRBJ2-3, with D perhaps TRBD1 or TRBD2 (5 bases each). V gave up 2 bases and J gave up 2 bases, with 18 bases separating them. From germline, CDR1 is SGHRS and CDR2 YFSETQ. CDR3 length: 17 amino acids. Complete variable domain (other parts from reference TRBV5-1 and TRBJ2-3): KAGVTQTPRYLIKTRGQQVTLSCSPISGHRSVSWYQQTPGQGLQFLFEYFSETQRNKGNFPGRFSGRQFSNSRSEMNVSTLELGDSALYLCASSFGTGPTYTDTQYFGPGTRLTVL.

The chain couples TRBV11-3 to TRBJ2-7; D is possibly TRBD1 or TRBD2 (5 bases each). CDR3 size: 14 residues. Germline V gene lookup returns CDR1 SGHNT and CDR2 YENEEA. V was trimmed by 5 bases and J by 6 bases, leaving 17 bases between them. The CDR3 sequence: CASSPGTGILEQYF. CDR3 nucleotides: TGTGCCAGCAGCCCTGGGACGGGGATCCTCGAGCAGTACTTC.

The rearrangement joins TRBV25-1 to TRBJ2-3, with 8 bases that match TRBD1. With V trimmed by 6 bases and J by 5 bases, 1 base remained unmatched. Germline-derived CDR1 and CDR2 are MGHDK and SYGVNS. This CDR3 comprises 12 residues. The CDR3 region has the DNA TGTGCCAGCAGGACAGGGGAAGATACGCAGTATTTT. Its translation is CASRTGEDTQYF.

The sample holds one count of this clone. The chain joins TRBV6-5 to TRBJ1-4; D ambiguous. V gave up 5 bases and J gave up 5 bases, with 9 bases separating them. The germline gives CDR1 MNHEY, CDR2 SVGAGI. The CDR3 contains 13 residues. The CDR3 here is CASSPALNEKLFF. DNA for the CDR3: TGTGCCAGCAGTCCAGCCCTGAATGAAAAACTGTTTTTT.

The J gene is TRBJ2-1, the V gene TRBV5-1; D is possibly TRBD2 (6 bases). Trimming removed 3 bases at V and 0 bases at J, with 10 bases between. From germline, CDR1 is SGHRS and CDR2 YFSETQ. The CDR3 runs to 15 residues. As DNA, the CDR3 is TGCGCCAGCAGCTCCGACGGGAGCTCCTACAATGAGCAGTTCTTC. Amino acids: CASSSDGSSYNEQFF. Full variable domain (outside the CDR3, taken from reference TRBV5-1 and TRBJ2-1): KAGVTQTPRYLIKTRGQQVTLSCSPISGHRSVSWYQQTPGQGLQFLFEYFSETQRNKGNFPGRFSGRQFSNSRSEMNVSTLELGDSALYLCASSSDGSSYNEQFFGPGTRLTVL.

The chain employs TRBV19 and TRBJ1-5, with D maybe TRBD1 (6 bases). Germline V gene sequence: CDR1 LNHDA, CDR2 SQIVND (reference sequence). V was pared by 7 bases and J by 1 base, with 17 bases between. The CDR3 runs to 16 residues. In nucleotides, the CDR3 is TGTGCCAGTATCCGAAAGGCAGGGGCGAGCAATCAGCCCCAGCATTTT. It encodes CASIRKAGASNQPQHF.

The chain is built from TRBV5-1 and TRBJ1-2; perhaps TRBD1 as D (5 bases). V lost 0 bases, J lost 6 bases, and 15 bases lay in between. The CDR3 covers 15 residues. In germline, CDR1 is SGHRS, CDR2 YFSETQ. The DNA of the CDR3 is TGCGCCAGCAGCTTGGCCGGGAGGGGACCCGATGGCTACACCTTC. It is translated as CASSLAGRGPDGYTF.

The V and J genes are TRBV18 and TRBJ2-3, with no clear D. Deletions cut 3 bases from V and 1 base from J, with 2 bases between. The CDR3 runs 12 residues. CDR1 KGHSH and CDR2 LQKENI come from the germline V gene. The DNA for the CDR3 is TGTGCCAGCTCACCTGGCACAGATACGCAGTATTTT. Translated: CASSPGTDTQYF.

V and J are TRBV5-4 and TRBJ1-1; D ambiguous. The CDR3 has 14 residues. V lost 1 base and J 1 base, leaving 8 bases between the germline ends. The V gene's germline CDR1 is SGHNT and CDR2 YYREEE (reference sequence). CDR3 sequence: CASSLLGKNTEAFF. For the CDR3, the DNA is TGTGCCAGCAGCTTGCTGGGGAAGAACACTGAAGCTTTCTTT. The full variable domain, rest sourced from reference TRBV5-4 and TRBJ1-1, is ETGVTQSPTHLIKTRGQQVTLRCSSQSGHNTVSWYQQALGQGPQFIFQYYREEENGRGNFPPRFSGLQFPNYSSELNVNALELDDSALYLCASSLLGKNTEAFFGQGTRLTVV.

The V call is TRBV5-1, the J call TRBJ1-2; no definite D call. Germline assignment: CDR1 SGHRS and CDR2 YFSETQ. V gave up 1 base and J gave up 2 bases, with 12 bases separating them. The CDR3 contains 15 residues. CDR3 nucleotides: TGCGCCAGCAGCTTGATCGGGGATCCCAACTATGGCTACACCTTC. Its translation is CASSLIGDPNYGYTF.

The V call is TRBV13, the J call TRBJ1-1, with 12 bases identical to TRBD1. J was trimmed by 1 base and V by 1 base; bases with no gene match: 4. Germline V gene lookup returns CDR1 PRHDT and CDR2 FYEKMQ (reference sequence). The CDR3 has 17 residues. CDR3 region: CASSLAGTGGRNTEAFF. In DNA form, the CDR3 reads TGTGCCAGCAGCTTAGCGGGGACAGGGGGCAGGAACACTGAAGCTTTCTTT.

This chain joins TRBV5-4 and TRBJ2-2; 7 nucleotides agree with TRBD2. V was pared by 3 bases and J by 5 bases, with 10 bases of the junction left unmatched. The CDR3 is 16 residues long. Germline CDR1 is SGHNT and CDR2 is YYREEE (reference sequence). CDR3 nucleotide sequence: TGTGCCAGCAGCTCCCCGAGGGCGGGGGAAACCGGGGAGCTGTTTTTT. This encodes CASSSPRAGETGELFF. The variable domain in full, with the rest retrieved from reference TRBV5-4 and TRBJ2-2, is ETGVTQSPTHLIKTRGQQVTLRCSSQSGHNTVSWYQQALGQGPQFIFQYYREEENGRGNFPPRFSGLQFPNYSSELNVNALELDDSALYLCASSSPRAGETGELFFGEGSRLTVL.

The chain carries TRBV18 and TRBJ1-1; perhaps TRBD1 as D (5 bases). V was shortened by 3 bases and J by 3 bases, with 17 bases between the two germline ends. CDR3 length equals 16 residues. In germline, CDR1 is KGHSH, CDR2 LQKENI. The CDR3 bases are TGTGCCAGCTCACCCGCGGGACCGCTGGGGTACACTGAAGCTTTCTTT. Translated: CASSPAGPLGYTEAFF.

The chain joins TRBV7-8 to TRBJ2-3; 12 positions match TRBD1. CDR3 length: 15 amino acids. Germline CDR1 and CDR2: SGHVS and FQNEAQ. V lost 5 bases, J lost 5 bases, and 5 bases stayed unmatched. The CDR3 nucleotides read TGTGCCAGCAGCCCGGGACAGGGGGCAGGAGATACGCAGTATTTT. Amino acids: CASSPGQGAGDTQYF.

J is TRBJ1-6 and V is TRBV5-1, with TRBD1 matching 7 bases. Germline CDR1 and CDR2: SGHRS and YFSETQ. This CDR3 contains 21 residues. Losses at the gene ends were 1 base for V and 6 bases for J; bases not matched to a gene: 22. The CDR3 DNA sequence: TGCGCCAGCAGCTTGCGCGCTGGGACAGCAAAAGGCCGGGGTCTTAATTCACCCCTCCACTTT. Translated, it gives CASSLRAGTAKGRGLNSPLHF.

The chain couples TRBV27 to TRBJ2-1, with D unclear. The CDR3 sequence is 12 residues long. With 3 bases removed from V and 7 bases from J, the gap between germline ends came to 7 bases. Germline values: CDR1 MNHEY, CDR2 SMNVEV (reference sequence). In nucleotides, the CDR3 is TGTGCCAGCAGTTTCGTCGGGAATGAGCAGTTCTTC. Encoded protein: CASSFVGNEQFF.

V and J are TRBV9 and TRBJ2-1; D tentatively fits TRBD1 or TRBD2 (5 bases each). With 3 bases removed from V and 10 bases from J, the gap between germline ends came to 17 bases. Per germline, CDR1 SGDLS and CDR2 YYNGEE. The CDR3 has 14 amino acids. CDR3 loop: CASSGRDATREQFF. CDR3 bases: TGTGCCAGCAGCGGCCGGGACGCCACCCGGGAGCAGTTCTTC. The full variable domain, rest sourced from reference TRBV9 and TRBJ2-1, is DSGVTQTPKHLITATGQRVTLRCSPRSGDLSVYWYQQSLDQGLQFLIQYYNGEERAKGNILERFSAQQFPDLHSELNLSSLELGDSALYFCASSGRDATREQFFGPGTRLTVL.

The rearrangement joins TRBV21-1 to TRBJ1-3; the table's D call of TRBD1 was not tested on the DNA. TRBV21-1 is a known pseudogene. This CDR3 spans 17 amino acids. CDR3 loop: CASSKGVEGADRVSIYF. In DNA form, the CDR3 reads TGTGCCAGCAGCAAAGGAGTGGAGGGGGCGGACAGGGTTTCCATATATTTT.